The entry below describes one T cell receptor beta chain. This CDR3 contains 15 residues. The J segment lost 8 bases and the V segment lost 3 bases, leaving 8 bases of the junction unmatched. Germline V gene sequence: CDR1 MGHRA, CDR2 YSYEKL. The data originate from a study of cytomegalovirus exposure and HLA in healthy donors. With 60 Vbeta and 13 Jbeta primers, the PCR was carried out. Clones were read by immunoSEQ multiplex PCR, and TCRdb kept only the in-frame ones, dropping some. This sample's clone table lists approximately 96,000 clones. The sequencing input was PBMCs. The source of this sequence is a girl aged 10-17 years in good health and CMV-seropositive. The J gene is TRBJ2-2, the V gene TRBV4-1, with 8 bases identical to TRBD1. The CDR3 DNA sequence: TGCGCCAGCAGCCACCCGGGACAGGTAGCAGGGGAGCTGTTTTTT. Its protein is CASSHPGQVAGELFF.